This entry lists 2 T cell receptor beta chains sequenced from one sample in a study of blood T cell repertoires in COVID-19. Libraries were prepared by immunoSEQ multiplex PCR; TCRdb keeps only in-frame clonotypes and omits some of them. The sample carries 25,000 to 30,000 clones, 70% to 90% recorded once. The sequencing input was peripheral blood. Source of these receptors: a woman aged 80 or older with COVID-19, enrolled during active disease.

This sequence joins TRBV10-3 and TRBJ2-7; TRBD2 matches 9 bases. Germline trimming cut 3 bases from V and 3 bases from J; bases unmatched to any gene: 6. Germline V gene lookup returns CDR1 ENHRY and CDR2 SYGVKD. The CDR3 loop spans 15 amino acids. The CDR3: CAISDSASGDYEQYF. The CDR3 DNA follows: TGTGCCATCAGTGACTCGGCTAGCGGGGACTACGAGCAGTACTTC.

The gene calls are TRBV30 and TRBJ1-5, with 8 bases that match TRBD1. Germline V gene data show CDR1 as GTSNPN and CDR2 as SVGIG (reference sequence). The trim removed 2 bases at V and 5 bases at J, leaving 5 bases unmatched. The CDR3 consists of 14 residues. CDR3 loop: CAWSYGTGDQPQHF. CDR3 bases: TGTGCCTGGAGTTACGGGACAGGAGATCAGCCCCAGCATTTT.